Listed below are T cell receptor beta chains from one sample, sequenced in a study of CD8 T cells in Susac syndrome. One entry per CDR3 protein, called by TCRdb with MiXCR from the immunoSEQ multiplex PCR reads. The sample carries roughly 140,000 distinct CDR3 sequences, less than 97% recorded once. Sequences were obtained from CD8+ T cells from PBMCs. The receptors come from a human donor with multiple sclerosis. Both conserved end residues are trimmed from each CDR3.

TRBJ1-5,TRBV2,ASNPGARNQPQH
TRBJ2-7,TRBV29-1,SVLQEAYEQY
TRBJ2-7,TRBV27,ASSTSGQGYEQY
TRBJ2-2,TRBV12-3/TRBV12-4,ATWHGELF
TRBJ1-5,TRBV4-1,ASSQDKGINQPQH
TRBJ1-1,TRBV29-1,SVEDRGLDTEAF
TRBJ1-1,TRBV20-1,SARGIEAF
TRBJ2-7,TRBV7-6,ASSRAAGGVSYEQY
TRBJ2-2,TRBV30,AWSGQSAGELF
TRBJ2-3,TRBV20-1,SARRSGTSGGRSDTQY
TRBJ1-4,TRBV12-3/TRBV12-4,ASTSGLAGEKLF
TRBJ1-2,TRBV12-3/TRBV12-4,ASSLLVNYGYT
TRBJ1-2,TRBV18,ASSPEYGYT
TRBJ2-1,TRBV7-9,ASRSFNEQF
TRBJ2-7,TRBV4-1,ASSQDPEGPEYEQY
TRBJ2-1,TRBV2,ASGGRGTLPYNEQF
TRBJ2-1,TRBV30,AGAGGDIYNEQF
TRBJ2-1,TRBV18,ASSPYSGLENEQF
TRBJ1-2,TRBV3-1,ASSQDWTGTNYGYT
TRBJ2-7,TRBV12-3/TRBV12-4,ASSLGDRGLYEQY
TRBJ2-7,TRBV6-6,ASSYSEGTEYEQY
TRBJ2-7,TRBV20-1,SASYTEREQY
TRBJ1-2,TRBV4-1,ASSPAPGTGRYGYT
TRBJ2-1,TRBV29-1,SAHGRAGTPYNEQF